Below, 20 T cell receptor beta chains from the same sample are listed, as sequenced in a study of T cell clonality in common variable immunodeficiency. Assay: immunoSEQ multiplex PCR; the TCRdb copy retains only in-frame clones and omits some. The sample presents approximately 51,000 clones, none singletons. The source material was peripheral blood mononuclear cells. The receptor set was obtained from a person between 18 and 69 years old in good health.

The table lists this clone with many counts. The read ends 3 residues early relative to the CDR3; the germline J gene fills the gap. The chain has TRBV12-3 or TRBV12-4 and TRBJ2-7; unclear D gene. The CDR3 length is 13 residues. Trimming left V 1 base short and J 0 bases short, with 4 bases between. CDR3 DNA, as far as it was read: TGTGCCAGCAGTTTAGGGGCCTCCTACGAG. It yields the protein CASSLGASYE. The full CDR3 sequence reads CASSLGASYEQYF.

This clone was observed many times. The CDR3 is cut off 3 residues early in the read; its end comes from the germline J gene. The V call is TRBV18, the J call TRBJ2-3; 9 bases are a match to TRBD2. The J segment lost 1 base and the V segment lost 0 bases, leaving 14 bases of the junction unmatched. CDR1 is KGHSH and CDR2 is LQKENI in the germline V gene. This CDR3 is built from 20 residues. CDR3 amino acids: CASSPPGWRGGLSCTDTQYF. CDR3 DNA, as far as it was read: TGTGCCAGCTCACCACCGGGGTGGCGGGGGGGCTTGTCGTGCACAGATACG.

This clone has at least ten counts. The read is 3 residues too short to cover the CDR3 end, so that end is filled in from the germline J gene. This rearrangement joins TRBV5-6 to TRBJ1-6; a possible D gene is TRBD1 (6 bases). The CDR3 sequence is 15 residues long. Trimming shortened V by 5 bases and J by 0 bases, and 9 bases separated the two germline ends. From germline, CDR1 is SGHDT and CDR2 YYEEEE. Here the CDR3 reads CASRRDNSYNSPLHF. CDR3 DNA (partial): TGTGCCAGCAGGCGGGACAACTCCTATAATTCACCC.

In this sample, this clone turned up many times. One end of the junction does not line up with germline, which may come from a read error. The CDR3 loop is CASSPSPLAGGRYDYTF. CDR3 bases read: TGCGCCAGCAGCCCCTCCCCTCTAGCGGGGGGGCGGTATGAC. The chain joins TRBV5-1 to TRBJ1-2; possible D gene TRBD1, 6 bases. Sequencing ends 3 residues short of the CDR3 end; the germline J gene provides the rest. Germline V gene sequence: CDR1 SGHRS, CDR2 YFSETQ. This CDR3 has 17 amino acids.

This clone was counted at least ten times. The DNA ends 3 residues before the CDR3 does, and the rest of the CDR3 is filled in from the germline J gene. V is TRBV20-1 and J is TRBJ2-3; weak D call: TRBD1 (5 bases). Germline V gives CDR1 DFQATT, CDR2 SNEGSKA (reference sequence). The V end was cut by 0 bases, the J end by 2 bases, with 15 bases between. The CDR3 loop spans 16 amino acids. The DNA read from the CDR3 is TGCAGTGCTAGAGATGTAAGGGGCCAAACCACAGATACG. This codes for CSARDVRGQTTDT. The CDR3 in its entirety is CSARDVRGQTTDTQYF.

This clone was recorded many times. Read coverage stops 3 residues before the CDR3 terminus; the germline J gene supplies the remainder. V and J are TRBV7-9 and TRBJ2-1; 7 bases map to TRBD1. The germline V gene encodes CDR1 SEHNR and CDR2 FQNEAQ (reference sequence). V lost 4 bases and J lost 6; bases outside the gene matches: 9. This CDR3 region has 15 residues. Here the CDR3 reads CASSSGTDLGNEQFF. CDR3 bases read: TGTGCCAGCAGCTCCGGGACAGATTTGGGCAATGAG.

This clone appeared a few times. The CDR3 goes on 3 residues after the read ends, and that part is filled in from the germline J gene. The V call is TRBV6-2 or TRBV6-3, the J call TRBJ2-5; 9 bases match TRBD1. Germline assignment: CDR1 MNHEY and CDR2 SVGEGT. Trimming removed 4 bases from V and 2 bases from J; junction bases left unmatched: 8. CDR3 length: 16 amino acids. The CDR3 spells CASSSNRGLGQETQYF. The part of the CDR3 DNA that was read is TGTGCCAGCAGTTCCAACAGGGGGCTAGGACAAGAGACC.

This clone showed up many times. The read halts 3 residues ahead of the CDR3 end, with the missing end drawn from the germline J gene. The rearrangement uses TRBV6-2 or TRBV6-3 and TRBJ2-2; TRBD1 might be the D (5 bases). V shed 6 bases and J shed 1 base, with 15 bases lying between them. Germline values: CDR1 MNHEY, CDR2 SVGEGT. CDR3 length equals 16 residues. The CDR3 loop is CASRPTELLNTGELFF. The sequenced part of the CDR3 DNA is TGTGCCAGCAGACCGACAGAGCTTTTGAACACCGGGGAG.

This clone was found many times. The read halts 3 residues ahead of the CDR3 end, with the missing end drawn from the germline J gene. The chain links TRBV30 to TRBJ2-5; 7 bases align to TRBD2. The CDR3 spans 16 residues. Germline V CDR1 and CDR2: GTSNPN, SVGIG (reference sequence). V shed 0 bases and J 4 bases; nucleotides not matched to a gene: 11. The sequenced part of the CDR3 DNA is TGTGCCTGGAGTGTGGGTCCCGTAGGGGAGGGAGAGACC. As protein: CAWSVGPVGEGET. The entire CDR3 reads CAWSVGPVGEGETQYF. Full variable domain (missing parts from reference TRBV30 and TRBJ2-5): SQTIHQWPATLVQPVGSPLSLECTVEGTSNPNLYWYRQAAGRGLQLLFYSVGIGQISSEVPQNLSASRPQDRQFILSSKKLLLSDSGFYLCAWSVGPVGEGETQYFGPGTRLLVL.

The part of the CDR3 DNA that was read is TGTGCCAGCAGGGACGGGACAGGGGACGGTCAGCCC. Protein product: CASRDGTGDGQP. The full CDR3 protein is CASRDGTGDGQPQHF. The chain has TRBV2 and TRBJ1-5; 10 bases line up with TRBD1. The read gets to within 3 residues of the CDR3 end, and the germline J gene fills in the rest. Trimming at V came to 6 bases and at J to 6 bases, leaving 8 bases not matched to a gene. The germline V gene has CDR1 SNHLY and CDR2 FYNNEI. The CDR3 has 15 amino acids.

Many counts were recorded for this clone. The CDR3 bases that were read are TGTGCCAGCTCACCGAGCGAAGAGACC. It encodes CASSPSEET. The complete CDR3 reads CASSPSEETQYF. The V gene is TRBV18, the J gene TRBJ2-5; no firm D call. The sequence runs out 3 residues before the end of the CDR3; the remainder is reconstructed from the germline J gene. Germline V gives CDR1 KGHSH, CDR2 LQKENI. The CDR3 covers 12 residues. Trimming left V 3 bases short and J 3 bases short, with 5 bases between. The full variable domain, its missing parts supplied by reference TRBV18 and TRBJ2-5, is NAGVMQNPRHLVRRRGQEARLRCSPMKGHSHVYWYRQLPEEGLKFMVYLQKENIIDESGMPKERFSAEFPKEGPSILRIQQVVRGDSAAYFCASSPSEETQYFGPGTRLLVL.

This clone was observed at least ten times. Sequencing ends 3 residues short of the CDR3 end; the germline J gene provides the rest. V usage is TRBV16 and J usage is TRBJ1-3; 8 nucleotides line up with TRBD1. Trimming removed 4 bases from V and 5 bases from J; junction bases left unmatched: 4. Germline assignment: CDR1 KGHSY and CDR2 FQNENV. The CDR3 spans 14 residues. The CDR3: CASSPRQGRNTIYF. CDR3 DNA (partial): TGTGCCAGCAGCCCCAGACAGGGGAGAAACACC.

This clone was seen at least ten times. The observed sequence ends 3 residues before the CDR3 terminus, with the missing tail filled in from the germline J gene. The chain links TRBV29-1 to TRBJ2-5; D call uncertain. The length of the CDR3 is 14 residues. Deletions cut 3 bases from V and 2 bases from J, with 13 bases between. Germline-derived CDR1 and CDR2 are SQVTM and ANQGSEA. This CDR3 is CSVEISWPQETQYF. Partial CDR3 DNA: TGCAGCGTTGAGATATCGTGGCCTCAAGAGACC.

This clone was seen a few times. The sequenced fragment ends 3 residues before the CDR3 boundary, so the rest is inferred from the germline J gene. The rearrangement uses TRBV7-2 and TRBJ1-2; tentatively, D is TRBD1 (6 bases). CDR3 length: 14 amino acids. The germline V gene has CDR1 SGHTA and CDR2 FQGNSA. The CDR3 here is CASSLAKGGRDYTF. Incomplete CDR3 DNA: TGTGCCAGCAGCTTAGCGAAGGGGGGGAGGGAC. The entire variable domain, with the rest obtained from reference TRBV7-2 and TRBJ1-2, is as follows: GAGVSQSPSNKVTEKGKDVELRCDPISGHTALYWYRQSLGQGLEFLIYFQGNSAPDKSGLPSDRFSAERTGGSVSTLTIQRTQQEDSAVYLCASSLAKGGRDYTFGSGTRLTVV.

This clone was picked up many times. The read ends 3 residues early relative to the CDR3; the germline J gene fills the gap. Within the sample, other DNA sequences also encode this same CDR3. The gene calls are TRBV7-2 and TRBJ2-7; D is uncertain. This CDR3 is 13 amino acids long. V was trimmed by 3 bases and J by 0 bases, leaving 6 bases between them. The germline gives CDR1 SGHTA, CDR2 FQGNSA. The part of the CDR3 DNA that was read is TGTGCCAGCAGCTTGGCAGGCTCCTACGAG. It encodes CASSLAGSYE. The whole CDR3 protein is CASSLAGSYEQYF.

This clone was counted ten times or more. The read ends 3 residues before the CDR3 terminus; that terminus is restored from the germline J gene. The chain carries TRBV5-4 and TRBJ1-4, with D tentatively TRBD1 (6 bases). This CDR3 has 16 residues. V lost 2 bases and J 5 bases, leaving 16 bases between the germline ends. CDR1 SGHNT and CDR2 YYREEE come from the germline V gene (reference sequence). The DNA read from the CDR3 is TGTGCCAGCAGCTTATCTCCGCAGGGGCGAAATGAAAAA. Translated, it gives CASSLSPQGRNEK. The complete CDR3 sequence is CASSLSPQGRNEKLFF.

In this sample, this clone turned up many times. Read sequence stops 3 residues before the CDR3 end, and the germline J gene provides the missing end. The chain joins TRBV5-1 to TRBJ1-2; 11 bases agree with TRBD1. The germline CDR1 and CDR2 sequences are SGHRS and YFSETQ. V trimming: 3 bases; J trimming: 2 bases; junction bases outside the gene matches: 3. The CDR3 runs to 15 residues. CDR3 residues: CASSWGTGGNYGYTF. CDR3 DNA (partial): TGCGCCAGCAGCTGGGGGACAGGGGGGAACTATGGC. Full variable domain (remainder filled in from reference TRBV5-1 and TRBJ1-2): KAGVTQTPRYLIKTRGQQVTLSCSPISGHRSVSWYQQTPGQGLQFLFEYFSETQRNKGNFPGRFSGRQFSNSRSEMNVSTLELGDSALYLCASSWGTGGNYGYTFGSGTRLTVV.

This clone has a count of ten or more. The chain's CDR3 is CASSLSGQGDYEQYF. The DNA read from the CDR3 is TGTGCCAGCAGCTTGAGTGGACAGGGGGACTACGAG. V is TRBV7-2 and J is TRBJ2-7; 10 bases agree with TRBD1. Sequencing ends 3 residues short of the CDR3 end; the germline J gene provides the rest. Unmatched junction bases numbered 5, after V lost 3 bases and J lost 3 bases. The CDR3 is 15 residues long. The germline gives CDR1 SGHTA, CDR2 FQGNSA. Looking up the rest from reference TRBV7-2 and TRBJ2-7 gives the full variable domain: GAGVSQSPSNKVTEKGKDVELRCDPISGHTALYWYRQSLGQGLEFLIYFQGNSAPDKSGLPSDRFSAERTGGSVSTLTIQRTQQEDSAVYLCASSLSGQGDYEQYFGPGTRLTVT.

The sample holds many counts of this clone. Read data end 3 residues before the CDR3 end; the end is taken from the germline J gene. The rearrangement uses TRBV20-1 and TRBJ2-1, with 10 bases identical to TRBD2. The length of the CDR3 is 15 residues. Trimming took 1 base from V and 7 from J; bases not matched to a gene: 7. Germline assignment: CDR1 DFQATT and CDR2 SNEGSKA (reference sequence). CDR3 residues: CSARGLAGVGNEQFF. The CDR3 DNA, read in part, is TGCAGTGCTAGAGGGCTAGCGGGGGTTGGAAATGAG.

In this sample, this clone turned up many times. The read finishes 3 residues shy of the CDR3 end, and the germline J gene is used to complete it. The chain is built from TRBV18 and TRBJ2-4; TRBD2 matches 10 bases. The J segment lost 0 bases and the V segment lost 3 bases, leaving 8 bases of the junction unmatched. Germline CDR1 is KGHSH and CDR2 is LQKENI. The CDR3 loop spans 18 amino acids. The CDR3 spells CASSPVGSGGIAKNIQYF. The CDR3 bases that were read are TGTGCCAGCTCACCCGTCGGTAGCGGGGGGATAGCCAAAAACATT.